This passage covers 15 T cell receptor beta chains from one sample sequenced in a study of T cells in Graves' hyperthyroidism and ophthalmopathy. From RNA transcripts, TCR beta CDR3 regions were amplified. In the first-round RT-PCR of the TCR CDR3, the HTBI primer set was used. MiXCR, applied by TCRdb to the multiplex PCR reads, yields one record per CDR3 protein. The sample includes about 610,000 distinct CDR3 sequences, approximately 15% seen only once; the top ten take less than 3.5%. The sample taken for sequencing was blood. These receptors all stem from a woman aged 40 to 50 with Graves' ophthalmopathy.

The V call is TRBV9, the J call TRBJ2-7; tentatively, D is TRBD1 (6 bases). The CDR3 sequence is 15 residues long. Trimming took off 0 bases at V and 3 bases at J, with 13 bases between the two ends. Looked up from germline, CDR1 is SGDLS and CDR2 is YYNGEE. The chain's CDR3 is CASSVGTEVVYEQYF. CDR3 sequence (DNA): TGTGCCAGCAGCGTAGGGACAGAAGTAGTCTACGAGCAGTACTTC.

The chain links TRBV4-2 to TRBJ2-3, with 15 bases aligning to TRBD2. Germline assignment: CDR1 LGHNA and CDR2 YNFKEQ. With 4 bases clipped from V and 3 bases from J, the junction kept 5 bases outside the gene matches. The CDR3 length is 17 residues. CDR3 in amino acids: CASSRRTSGGATDTQYF. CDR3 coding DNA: TGTGCCAGCAGCCGAAGGACTAGCGGGGGGGCGACAGATACGCAGTATTTT.

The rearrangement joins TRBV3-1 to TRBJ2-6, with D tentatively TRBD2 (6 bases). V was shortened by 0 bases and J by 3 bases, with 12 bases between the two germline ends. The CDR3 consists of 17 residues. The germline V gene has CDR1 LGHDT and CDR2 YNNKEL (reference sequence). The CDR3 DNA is TGTGCCAGCAGCCAAGATTTAGGAGGGGTTGGGGCCAACGTCCTGACTTTC. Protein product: CASSQDLGGVGANVLTF. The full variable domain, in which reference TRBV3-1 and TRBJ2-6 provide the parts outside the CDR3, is DTAVSQTPKYLVTQMGNDKSIKCEQNLGHDTMYWYKQDSKKFLKIMFSYNNKELIINETVPNRFSPKSPDKAHLNLHINSLELGDSAVYFCASSQDLGGVGANVLTFGAGSRLTVL.

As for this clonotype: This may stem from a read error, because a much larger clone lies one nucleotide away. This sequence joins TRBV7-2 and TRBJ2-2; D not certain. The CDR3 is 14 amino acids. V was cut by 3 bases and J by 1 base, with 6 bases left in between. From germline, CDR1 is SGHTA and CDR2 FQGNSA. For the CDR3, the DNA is TGTGCCAGCAGCTTCGGTGTGAACACCGGGGAGCTGTTTTTT. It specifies CASSFGVNTGELFF.

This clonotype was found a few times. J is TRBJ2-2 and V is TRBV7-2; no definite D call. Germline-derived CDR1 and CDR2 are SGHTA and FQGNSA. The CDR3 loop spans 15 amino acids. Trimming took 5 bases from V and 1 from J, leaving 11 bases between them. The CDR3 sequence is CASSEWGMNTGELFF. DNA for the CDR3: TGTGCCAGCAGCGAGTGGGGAATGAACACCGGGGAGCTGTTTTTT.

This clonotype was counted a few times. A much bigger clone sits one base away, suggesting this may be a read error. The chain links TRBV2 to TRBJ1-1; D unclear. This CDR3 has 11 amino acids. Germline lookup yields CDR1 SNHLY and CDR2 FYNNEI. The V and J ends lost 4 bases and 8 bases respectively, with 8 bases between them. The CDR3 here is CASSAVGEAFF. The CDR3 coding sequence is TGTGCCAGCAGTGCTGTCGGGGAAGCTTTCTTT. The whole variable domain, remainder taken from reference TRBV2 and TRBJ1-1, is EPEVTQTPSHQVTQMGQEVILRCVPISNHLYFYWYRQILGQKVEFLVSFYNNEISEKSEIFDDQFSVERPDGSNFTLKIRSTKLEDSAMYFCASSAVGEAFFGQGTRLTVV.

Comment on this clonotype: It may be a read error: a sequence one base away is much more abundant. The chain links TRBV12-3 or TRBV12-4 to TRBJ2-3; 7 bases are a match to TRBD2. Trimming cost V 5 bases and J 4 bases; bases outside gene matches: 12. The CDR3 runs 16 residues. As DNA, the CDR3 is TGTGCCAGCAGTCCCGGACCGGGAGGTTTGGCAGATACGCAGTATTTT. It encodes CASSPGPGGLADTQYF.

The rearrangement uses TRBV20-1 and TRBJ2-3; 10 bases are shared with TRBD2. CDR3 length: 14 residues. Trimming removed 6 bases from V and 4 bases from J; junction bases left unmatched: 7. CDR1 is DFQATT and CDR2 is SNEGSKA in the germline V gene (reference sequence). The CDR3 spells CSALPSGGPDTQYF. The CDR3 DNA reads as TGCAGTGCGCTCCCTAGCGGGGGACCAGATACGCAGTATTTT.

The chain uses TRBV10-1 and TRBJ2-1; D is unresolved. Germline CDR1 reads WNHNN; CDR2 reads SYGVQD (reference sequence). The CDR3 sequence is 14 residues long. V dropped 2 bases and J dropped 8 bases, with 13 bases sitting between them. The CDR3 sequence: CASSETPDRDEQFF. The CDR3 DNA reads TGCGCCAGCAGTGAGACGCCGGACCGTGATGAGCAGTTCTTC.

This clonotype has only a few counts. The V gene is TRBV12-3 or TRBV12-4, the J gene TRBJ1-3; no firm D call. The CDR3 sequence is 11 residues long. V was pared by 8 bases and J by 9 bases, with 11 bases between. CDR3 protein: CASATGGTIYF. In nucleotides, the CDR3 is TGTGCCAGCGCTACGGGCGGCACCATATATTTT.

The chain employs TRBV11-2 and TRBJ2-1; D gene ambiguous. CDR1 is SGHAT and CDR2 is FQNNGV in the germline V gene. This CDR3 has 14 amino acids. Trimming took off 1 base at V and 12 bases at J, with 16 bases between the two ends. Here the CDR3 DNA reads TGTGCCAGCAGCTTAGTGCTTAAGTCGGTGGGGCAGTTCTTC. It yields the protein CASSLVLKSVGQFF.

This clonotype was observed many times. The CDR3 sequence is CASSVGDGYEQYF. The CDR3 DNA sequence: TGTGCCAGCAGCGTGGGGGACGGCTACGAGCAGTACTTC. V is TRBV7-9 and J is TRBJ2-7; the D gene could be TRBD1 or TRBD2 (5 bases each). With 5 bases removed from V and 3 bases from J, the gap between germline ends came to 11 bases. CDR1 is SEHNR and CDR2 is FQNEAQ in the germline V gene (reference sequence). This CDR3 spans 13 amino acids.

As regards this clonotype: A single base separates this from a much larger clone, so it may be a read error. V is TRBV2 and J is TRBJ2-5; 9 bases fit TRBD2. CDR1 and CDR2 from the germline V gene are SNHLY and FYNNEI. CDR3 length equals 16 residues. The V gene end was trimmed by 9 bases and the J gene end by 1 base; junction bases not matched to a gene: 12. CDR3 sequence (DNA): TGTGCCAGTGAGGGAGGACTAGCGAGGATCCAAGAGACCCAGTACTTC. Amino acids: CASEGGLARIQETQYF.

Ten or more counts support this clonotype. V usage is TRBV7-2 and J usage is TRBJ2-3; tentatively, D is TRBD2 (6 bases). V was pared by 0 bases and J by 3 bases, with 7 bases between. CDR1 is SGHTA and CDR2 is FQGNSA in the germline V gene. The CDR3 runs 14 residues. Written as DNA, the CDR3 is TGTGCCAGCAGCTTAGCGACTAGAACAGATACGCAGTATTTT. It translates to CASSLATRTDTQYF.

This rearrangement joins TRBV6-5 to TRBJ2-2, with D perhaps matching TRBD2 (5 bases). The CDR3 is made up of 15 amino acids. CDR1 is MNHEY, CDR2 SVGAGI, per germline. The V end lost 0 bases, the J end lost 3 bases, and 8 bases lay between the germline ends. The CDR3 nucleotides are TGTGCCAGCAGTTACTCCCGAGGGTACACCGGGGAGCTGTTTTTT. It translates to CASSYSRGYTGELFF.